The present T cell receptor beta chain was sequenced within a study of cytomegalovirus exposure and HLA in healthy donors. With 60 Vbeta and 13 Jbeta primers, the PCR was carried out. TCRdb's copy holds only in-frame clones and misses some; the assay was immunoSEQ multiplex PCR. Among around 150,000 clones, 70% to 85% were seen once, and the ten largest hold 4.3%. Study-wide results and limits: Per a later analysis, roughly 17,000 TCR beta sequences showed association with HLA alleles at 0.05 false discovery rate. Cytomegalovirus association was assigned to 170 or so TCR beta chains. TCR beta sequences reportedly predicted the HLA-A and HLA-B alleles of most subjects accurately.

V dropped 5 bases and J dropped 5; count of bases not matched to a gene: 6. CDR1 LGHNA and CDR2 YNFKEQ come from the germline V gene. The CDR3 covers 14 residues. Turning to this clone: What it recognizes is unknown.

This clonotype was obtained from a man between 35 and 55 years old in good health and CMV-seronegative. Source material: PBMCs. V and J are TRBV4-2 and TRBJ2-1, with TRBD1 matching 7 bases. The CDR3 sequence: CASSSRDRNNEQFF. CDR3 nucleotide sequence: TGTGCCAGCAGCAGCCGGGACAGAAACAATGAGCAGTTCTTC.